The next 17 T cell receptor beta chains were all read from a single sample in a study of T cell changes during pregnancy in multiple sclerosis. Repertoires were generated with immunoSEQ multiplex PCR, while TCRdb's copy carries only in-frame clones and drops some. The repertoire holds 30,000 to 35,000 clones, with 80% to 90% as singletons. Sequenced material: CD8+ T cells from peripheral blood mononuclear cells, taken in the first trimester of pregnancy. Every receptor here comes from a female donor with multiple sclerosis, enrolled in a pregnancy study.

The chain employs TRBV27 and TRBJ1-6; D is uncertain. There are 15 residues in the CDR3. The V gene's germline CDR1 is MNHEY and CDR2 SMNVEV (reference sequence). Trimming left V 2 bases short and J 1 base short, with 6 bases between. CDR3 nucleotide sequence: TGTGCCAGCAGTTTAGGGAGGTCCTATAATTCACCCCTCCACTTT. Translated: CASSLGRSYNSPLHF.

This clone was counted a few times. This rearrangement joins TRBV6-1 to TRBJ2-5; tentative D call: TRBD1 (6 bases). The CDR3 is 15 residues long. Germline CDR1 reads MNHNS; CDR2 reads SASEGT. The ends were cut back, 6 bases at V and 4 bases at J, with 18 bases in the middle. This CDR3 reads CASSQLIGRGETQYF. The CDR3, as DNA: TGTGCCAGCAGCCAACTTATCGGCAGGGGAGAGACCCAGTACTTC.

The genes are TRBV7-9 and TRBJ2-1; a possible D gene is TRBD2 (5 bases). CDR1 and CDR2 (germline): SEHNR, FQNEAQ (reference sequence). V lost 2 bases to trimming and J lost 7 bases, with 6 bases between them. CDR3 length: 12 residues. CDR3 sequence reads: CASSLTGNEQFF. As DNA, the CDR3 is TGTGCCAGCAGCTTAACGGGGAATGAGCAGTTCTTC.

The V call is TRBV7-9, the J call TRBJ2-7, with 8 bases fitting TRBD2. With 5 bases clipped from V and 6 bases from J, the junction kept 12 bases outside the gene matches. The germline CDR1 and CDR2 sequences are SEHNR and FQNEAQ (reference sequence). The length of the CDR3 is 15 residues. CDR3 region: CASSQPGGETGEQYF. Here the CDR3 DNA reads TGTGCCAGCAGCCAACCGGGGGGGGAAACGGGCGAGCAGTACTTC.

This clone turned up a few times. The gene calls are TRBV9 and TRBJ2-3, with D tentatively TRBD1 (6 bases). Trimming took 4 bases from V and 2 from J, leaving 17 bases between them. This CDR3 is built from 16 residues. The germline gives CDR1 SGDLS, CDR2 YYNGEE. CDR3 sequence (DNA): TGTGCCAGCAGCTCCCACAGGGTGCAAAACACAGATACGCAGTATTTT. Protein sequence: CASSSHRVQNTDTQYF.

This clone was detected once. The V and J genes are TRBV28 and TRBJ1-5; 8 positions match TRBD1. Trimming removed 4 bases from V and 3 bases from J; junction bases left unmatched: 11. The germline V gene has CDR1 MDHEN and CDR2 SYDVKM. The CDR3 spans 17 residues. CDR3 protein: CASSYTHWDRNNQPQHF. CDR3 in DNA: TGTGCCAGCAGTTACACACATTGGGACAGGAACAATCAGCCCCAGCATTTT.

This chain links TRBV7-9 with TRBJ2-5; a weak D match, TRBD2 (5 bases). Germline CDR1 is SEHNR and CDR2 is FQNEAQ (reference sequence). The CDR3 is made up of 12 amino acids. The V gene lost 5 bases and the J gene lost 5 bases, with 9 bases spanning the gap. The CDR3 DNA is TGTGCCAGCAGCCGGGAAGGGGAGACCCAGTACTTC. This sequence encodes CASSREGETQYF.

J is TRBJ2-3 and V is TRBV7-2, with 8 bases matching TRBD2. Germline trimming cut 7 bases from V and 0 bases from J; bases unmatched to any gene: 6. CDR1 SGHTA and CDR2 FQGNSA come from the germline V gene. The CDR3 has 15 residues. The CDR3 DNA reads TGTGCCAGCACCCCCGGGGGGGGCAGCACAGATACGCAGTATTTT. Amino acids: CASTPGGGSTDTQYF.

V usage is TRBV7-8 and J usage is TRBJ1-1; D possibly corresponds to TRBD1 (5 bases). This CDR3 is 16 amino acids long. The germline V gene has CDR1 SGHVS and CDR2 FQNEAQ. V was trimmed by 1 base and J by 5 bases, leaving 17 bases between them. The CDR3, as DNA: TGTGCCAGCAGCTTAGTGGGGTCAGGGCGAGGAACTGAAGCTTTCTTT. Its protein product is CASSLVGSGRGTEAFF.

V and J are TRBV6-5 and TRBJ2-7; weak D call: TRBD1 (6 bases). Trimming left V 5 bases short and J 3 bases short, with 11 bases between. This CDR3 contains 13 residues. Looked up from germline, CDR1 is MNHEY and CDR2 is SVGAGI. The CDR3 loop is CASSPGHIYEQYF. The CDR3 bases are TGTGCCAGCAGTCCGGGACACATCTACGAGCAGTACTTC.

The table lists this clone with a count of one. The CDR3 DNA reads as TGTGCCAGCATTTTCACGAACACCGGGGAGCTGTTTTTT. Its translation: CASIFTNTGELFF. The chain uses TRBV6-1 and TRBJ2-2; the D is unclear. Germline assignment: CDR1 MNHNS and CDR2 SASEGT. The CDR3 has 13 amino acids. Deletions cut 7 bases from V and 0 bases from J, with 6 bases between.

The rearrangement joins TRBV7-9 to TRBJ2-5, with 7 bases identical to TRBD2. CDR3 length: 16 amino acids. Germline-derived CDR1 and CDR2 are SEHNR and FQNEAQ (reference sequence). Germline trimming cut 5 bases from V and 7 bases from J; bases unmatched to any gene: 16. The CDR3 bases are TGTGCCAGCAGCGGGGGGGTTACGGGGCTCGCGGGGACCCAGTACTTC. This gives the protein CASSGGVTGLAGTQYF.

This clone appeared a single time. The chain links TRBV4-2 to TRBJ2-2; 11 positions match TRBD2. The germline V gene has CDR1 LGHNA and CDR2 YNFKEQ. The ends lost 1 base at V and 6 bases at J; junction bases unmatched: 4. CDR3 length: 16 amino acids. In nucleotides, the CDR3 is TGTGCCAGCAGCCAAGGGATAGCGGGAGGGCCCGGGGAGCTGTTTTTT. Its translation: CASSQGIAGGPGELFF.

This rearrangement joins TRBV27 to TRBJ2-7, with D unclear. CDR1 MNHEY and CDR2 SMNVEV come from the germline V gene (reference sequence). V lost 3 bases to trimming and J lost 0 bases, with 6 bases between them. This CDR3 is 13 amino acids long. The CDR3 coding sequence is TGTGCCAGCAGTTTGACAAGCTCCTACGAGCAGTACTTC. Protein: CASSLTSSYEQYF.

This chain uses TRBV5-8 with TRBJ1-5; TRBD1 aligns across 10 bases. V dropped 5 bases and J dropped 5; count of bases not matched to a gene: 7. This CDR3 is built from 15 residues. Germline V CDR1 and CDR2: SGHTS, YDEGEE. CDR3 nucleotides: TGTGCCAGCAGAATGGGGGACAGGGGTTATCAGCCCCAGCATTTT. Encoded protein: CASRMGDRGYQPQHF.

This chain connects TRBV30 to TRBJ1-2; D unresolved. The length of the CDR3 is 11 residues. V lost 7 bases to trimming and J lost 3 bases, with 9 bases between them. Per the germline V gene, CDR1 is GTSNPN and CDR2 is SVGIG (reference sequence). The CDR3: CASSTDYGYTF. DNA of the CDR3: TGTGCCTCCTCCACAGACTATGGCTACACCTTC.

This clone appeared once. The CDR3 coding sequence is TGTGCCAGCAAAGAGGGTTTGGGAGACCCCTACGAGCAGTACTTC. Translation gives CASKEGLGDPYEQYF. The chain has TRBV6-1 and TRBJ2-7; D is perhaps TRBD2 (5 bases). V lost 7 bases and J 2 bases, leaving 18 bases between the germline ends. Germline V gene sequence: CDR1 MNHNS, CDR2 SASEGT. The CDR3 covers 15 residues.